This record concerns one T cell receptor beta chain sequence. Its specificity is unknown. The data originate from a study of cytomegalovirus exposure and HLA in healthy donors. Study conclusions and caveats: Other equally common chains were less clonally expanded than HLA-associated TCR beta chains, a later analysis showed.

Germline V gene sequence: CDR1 SNHLY, CDR2 FYNNEI. The V end was cut by 5 bases, the J end by 6 bases, with 7 bases between. This CDR3 has 11 amino acids. Donors had nominal health at sampling but likely had unrecorded immune exposures. The PCR contained 60 Vbeta and 13 Jbeta primers. Clones were sequenced by immunoSEQ multiplex PCR, and TCRdb holds only the in-frame ones, with some missing. The sample includes approximately 130,000 clones, more than 70% seen only once; the top ten take approximately 4%. The sequenced sample consisted of PBMCs. This sequence originates from a man over 45 in good health and CMV-seropositive. The V gene is TRBV2, the J gene TRBJ1-1; D is perhaps TRBD1 (5 bases). In DNA form, the CDR3 reads TGTGCCAGCAGTCTGGGGCCTGAAGCTTTCTTT. It yields the protein CASSLGPEAFF.